These T cell receptor beta chains were read from a single sample in a study of blood T cell repertoires in COVID-19. Clones were sequenced by immunoSEQ multiplex PCR, and TCRdb holds only the in-frame ones, with some missing. Counted here are about 440,000 clones, about 92% occurring once; the ten biggest clones make up 0.55% to 0.75%. The specimen was PBMCs or T cells enriched from blood (not recorded which). These receptors were taken from a young man who had recovered from COVID-19. The conserved cysteine and the conserved F or W are not part of the CDR3 here. The order of the fields is D gene, J gene, V gene, CDR3 protein. The D gene is left open where the match is weak.

>-|TRBJ1-1|TRBV3-1/TRBV3-2
ASSQDVGTMNTEAF
>-|TRBJ1-6|TRBV2
ASCGGLGISPLH
>TRBD1|TRBJ1-2|TRBV2
ASRGTGSYT
>-|TRBJ1-1|TRBV29-1
SVAPQVMNTEAF
>TRBD1|TRBJ1-4|TRBV5-1
ASSGDRGREKLF
>TRBD2|TRBJ2-5|TRBV27
ASSGGSGSRQTQY
>TRBD1|TRBJ1-5|TRBV19
ASTATGDIQPQH
>-|TRBJ1-1|TRBV7-3
ASRVMQGTEAF
>-|TRBJ2-1|TRBV5-1
ASSLDLTYNEQF
>TRBD1|TRBJ2-7|TRBV5-6
ASSLYRRTGEDEQY
>TRBD2|TRBJ2-7|TRBV2
ASRASGTFSLIGGEQY
>-|TRBJ1-2|TRBV7-9
ASSFAEGVRPTYGYT
>TRBD1|TRBJ1-1|TRBV11-2
ASSLGSGGLGMNTEAF
>-|TRBJ1-2|TRBV19
ASSPILGTYYGYT
>TRBD1|TRBJ1-3|TRBV3-1/TRBV3-2
ASSLGPTGDSGNTIY
>-|TRBJ1-1|TRBV5-1
ASSGGSGQPEAF
>TRBD1|TRBJ1-1|TRBV4-1
ASKTGIMNTEAF
>TRBD1|TRBJ2-3|TRBV5-1
ASSQGVSDTQY
>TRBD1|TRBJ1-2|TRBV6-5
ASLMDRASGGYT
>-|TRBJ2-1|TRBV7-3
ASSLDRYNEQF
>TRBD1|TRBJ1-6|TRBV11-2
ASSLLQGAGNSPLH
>TRBD2|TRBJ2-3|TRBV11-2
ASSFGLAGVDTQY
>-|TRBJ1-5|TRBV5-8
ASSLRVGNQPQH
>TRBD1|TRBJ1-5|TRBV5-8
ASSLAIRGNQPQH
>-|TRBJ1-1|TRBV28
AISLRGEGNTEAF
>-|TRBJ2-1|TRBV3-1/TRBV3-2
ASSQYGTGINEQF
>TRBD1|TRBJ1-5|TRBV5-1
ASSIGTGHNQPQH
>-|TRBJ1-6|TRBV6-5
ASSSEKSGGSPLH
>TRBD1|TRBJ2-7|TRBV7-9
ASSFRGTGLNEQY
>-|TRBJ2-7|TRBV3-1/TRBV3-2
ASTSWSESYEQY